The entry that follows covers one TCR beta chain sequence. This clonotype was found a few times. Its specific antigen is unknown. No qualities accompany the bases; no much larger clone lies one base away. The data belong to a study of CD8 T cells in ankylosing spondylitis (dated by TCRdb to the late 2010s). Looking at the study overall: The study profiled T cell receptor beta repertoires in healthy donors and ankylosing spondylitis patients to find disease-linked TCR variants. In total, the full study cohort was made up of nearly 110 healthy donors and about two dozen ankylosing spondylitis patients. Peripheral blood samples were taken, and synovial fluid was additionally collected from ankylosing spondylitis patients.

Sequences SGDLS (CDR1) and YYNGEE (CDR2) are obtained from the germline V gene. V is reduced by 0 bases and J by 6 bases, leaving a spacing of 10 bases between them. The CDR3 spans 15 residues, from the cysteine through the phenylalanine. Just CDR3 DNA is preserved here, 45 bases in frame from base 1. The investigation overall reported the following: Some of the motif variants had been reported before in the synovial fluid and blood of reactive arthritis patients, a finding that suggests common disease-initiation mechanisms. A TCR beta motif of fewer than 10 highly homologous amino acid variants appeared characteristic of blood from ankylosing spondylitis patients. In peripheral blood, the disease-linked clones were found at relatively low frequencies and had a CD8+ phenotype. According to the report, matched synovial fluid samples from ankylosing spondylitis patients were significantly enriched for the disease-linked clones.

Sequencing was performed on an Illumina HiSeq 2500. Quantitative 5'-RACE with molecular barcodes was the method used to prepare the TCR beta libraries. Per the authors' processing: A new computational method, built on a probabilistic model of VDJ rearrangement, was used to identify disease-linked TCR variants. TCRdb reran the public reads through fastp at Q25 and MiXCR, keeping productive beta chains. Rows merge per CDR3 protein into single entries with the most common DNA and genes. It is TCRdb's table, rather than the study itself, that gives the V and J calls and clone size. The sample yields some 340,000 distinct CDR3 sequences; under 15% were counted once. The ten biggest clones cover 0.85% to 1.4% of the sample.

The chain was built from TRBV9 and TRBJ1-6; the best D guess is TRBD1, with 6 bases matching. The receptor was isolated from a male donor with ankylosing spondylitis or in good health (not recorded which). The specimen sequenced was blood, either unsorted or a sorted T cell fraction (not recorded which). The nucleotide sequence reads TGTGCCAGCAGCGTAGCTCCAGGGGCTAATTCACCCCTCCACTTT. Protein translation: CASSVAPGANSPLHF.